The sequence of this T cell receptor beta chain was determined in a study of T cell clones after liver transplantation. The overall study: Immunosuppression withdrawal was tried within 2 years after liver transplantation in this trial. Tolerant meant at least one year fully off immunosuppression without liver enzymes above twice normal. HCV positivity affected three of eight recipients; the rest lacked autoimmune or viral indications.

J gave up 4 bases and V 3 bases, and 7 bases lay outside the gene matches. The length of the CDR3 is 15 residues. CDR1 and CDR2 (germline): MNHEY, SMNVEV (reference sequence). Clones were sequenced by immunoSEQ multiplex PCR, and TCRdb holds only the in-frame ones, with some missing. The table records some 7,900 clones, over 70% of them present only once. The TCR sequence derives from a human donor who received a liver transplant. The rearrangement joins TRBV27 to TRBJ2-3, with TRBD2 identical over 7 bases. The source material was CD8+ T cells from blood, sampled before liver transplant. CDR3 loop: CASSFGRAPADTQYF. The CDR3 region has the DNA TGTGCCAGCAGTTTTGGGAGGGCCCCCGCAGATACGCAGTATTTT.